This TCR beta chain was identified during a study of glioma-infiltrating T cells after dendritic cell vaccination. Study context: The vaccine used monocyte-derived dendritic cells pulsed overnight with autologous tumor lysate.

Study-level findings and limits: No direct clonality-survival link was found; a diverse polyclonal response may matter.

Time point of the sample: after dendritic cell vaccination, including at tumor progression/relapse. PBMC were collected before vaccination, two weeks after the third vaccination, and at progression. Profiling relied on immunoSEQ multiplex PCR, and the TCRdb table lists in-frame clones only, not all of them. The table has about 65,000 clones, roughly 86% seen once; the top ten hold more than 9%. The CDR3 sequence is 14 residues long. Germline assignment: CDR1 SGHTA and CDR2 FQGNSA. Trimming took 5 bases from V and 5 from J; bases not matched to a gene: 6. A word on this clone: Antigen: not known.

The source is a human donor with glioblastoma. V usage is TRBV7-2 and J usage is TRBJ1-1, with 9 bases lining up with TRBD1. The starting material was blood, obtained after dendritic cell vaccination. The CDR3 protein is CASSPQGALTEAFF. The CDR3 region has the DNA TGTGCCAGCAGCCCACAGGGGGCGCTTACTGAAGCTTTCTTT.